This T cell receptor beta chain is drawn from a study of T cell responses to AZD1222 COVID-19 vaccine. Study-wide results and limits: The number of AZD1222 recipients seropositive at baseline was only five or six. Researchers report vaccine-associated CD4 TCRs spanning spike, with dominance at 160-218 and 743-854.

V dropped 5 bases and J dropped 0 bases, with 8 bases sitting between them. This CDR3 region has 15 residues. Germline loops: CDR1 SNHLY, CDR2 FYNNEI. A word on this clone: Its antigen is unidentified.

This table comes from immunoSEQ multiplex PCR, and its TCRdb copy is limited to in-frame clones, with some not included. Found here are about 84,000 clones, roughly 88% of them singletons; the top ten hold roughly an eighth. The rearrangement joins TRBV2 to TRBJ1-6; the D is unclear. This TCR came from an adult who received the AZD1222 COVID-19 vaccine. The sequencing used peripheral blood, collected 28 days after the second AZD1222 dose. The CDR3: CASSSGSSYNSPLHF. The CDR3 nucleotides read TGTGCCAGCAGTTCGGGGAGCTCCTATAATTCACCCCTCCACTTT.